The 16 T cell receptor beta chains below come from one sample, sequenced in a study of blood T cell repertoires in COVID-19. This table comes from immunoSEQ multiplex PCR, and its TCRdb copy is limited to in-frame clones, with some not included. The table shows hundreds of thousands of clones, with about 88% occurring only once. Sequencing was performed on PBMCs or T cells enriched from blood (not recorded which). The receptors were gathered from a woman aged 18-29 years who had been exposed to COVID-19.

This chain connects TRBV2 to TRBJ2-1, with D perhaps TRBD2 (5 bases). Looked up from germline, CDR1 is SNHLY and CDR2 is FYNNEI. The CDR3 has 16 residues. V dropped 7 bases and J dropped 3 bases, with 19 bases sitting between them. The CDR3 here is CASKEAGRVIYNEQFF. DNA for the CDR3: TGTGCCAGCAAGGAGGCAGGCCGGGTCATCTACAATGAGCAGTTCTTC.

The chain carries TRBV5-6 and TRBJ2-2; 10 bases align to TRBD1. This CDR3 region has 17 residues. J lost 7 bases, V lost 0 bases, and 9 bases had no gene match. Germline V gene lookup returns CDR1 SGHDT and CDR2 YYEEEE. In DNA, the CDR3 is TGTGCCAGCAGCTTGGTCGGGACAGGGGTGCCGGGCGGGGAGCTGTTTTTT. This translates into CASSLVGTGVPGGELFF. Together with reference TRBV5-6 and TRBJ2-2, the CDR3 gives the full variable domain: DAGVTQSPTHLIKTRGQQVTLRCSPKSGHDTVSWYQQALGQGPQFIFQYYEEEERQRGNFPDRFSGHQFPNYSSELNVNALLLGDSALYLCASSLVGTGVPGGELFFGEGSRLTVL.

The DNA for the CDR3 is TGTGCCAGGGAGATCAGTCCCAGGGGGCAGTACTTC. Protein: CAREISPRGQYF. The chain joins TRBV28 to TRBJ2-7; D perhaps matches TRBD1 (6 bases). From germline, CDR1 is MDHEN and CDR2 SYDVKM. The V end lost 9 bases, the J end lost 9 bases, and 18 bases lay between the germline ends. This CDR3 region has 12 residues.

This clone was recorded only once. The V and J genes are TRBV29-1 and TRBJ2-2; perhaps TRBD2 as D (6 bases). CDR1 SQVTM and CDR2 ANQGSEA come from the germline V gene. V gave up 3 bases and J gave up 5 bases, with 13 bases separating them. CDR3 size: 14 residues. As DNA, the CDR3 is TGCAGCGTTGAGTCGGGGGACGGTACCGGGGAGCTGTTTTTT. Its translation is CSVESGDGTGELFF.

CDR3 amino acids: CASSLEEGGEQYF. As DNA, the CDR3 is TGTGCCAGCAGCTTAGAGGAGGGAGGCGAGCAGTACTTC. The chain carries TRBV7-6 and TRBJ2-7, with D maybe TRBD2 (6 bases). With 1 base removed from V and 6 bases from J, the gap between germline ends came to 10 bases. Germline V gene lookup returns CDR1 SGHVS and CDR2 FNYEAQ. CDR3 length: 13 amino acids.

Remarks on this clone: Additional DNA sequences in this sample encode the identical CDR3. The genes are TRBV4-2 and TRBJ1-2, with D hard to call. CDR3 length equals 13 residues. Trimming pared 1 base from V and 3 bases from J, leaving 6 bases between. In germline, CDR1 is LGHNA, CDR2 YNFKEQ. The CDR3 is CASSQGRDYGYTF. CDR3 nucleotide sequence: TGTGCCAGCAGCCAAGGACGGGACTATGGCTACACCTTC.

The chain uses TRBV28 and TRBJ1-4; D gene ambiguous. Looked up from germline, CDR1 is MDHEN and CDR2 is SYDVKM. V dropped 2 bases and J dropped 7 bases, with 11 bases sitting between them. CDR3 length: 14 residues. The CDR3 sequence is CASSLPGNGEKLFF. The CDR3 region has the DNA TGTGCCAGCAGTTTACCGGGGAATGGTGAAAAACTGTTTTTT.

The chain links TRBV10-2 to TRBJ1-5; 8 nucleotides match TRBD1. Trimming at V came to 5 bases and at J to 5 bases, leaving 2 bases not matched to a gene. Germline loops: CDR1 WSHSY, CDR2 SAAADI. The CDR3 covers 13 residues. The CDR3 loop is CASSSQGDQPQHF. CDR3 nucleotide sequence: TGCGCCAGCAGTTCACAGGGGGATCAGCCCCAGCATTTT.

The chain carries TRBV15 and TRBJ2-3; no firm D call. CDR3 length equals 16 residues. The ends were cut back, 0 bases at V and 1 base at J, with 11 bases in the middle. Germline CDR1 LNHNV, CDR2 YYDKDF (reference sequence). The CDR3 region is CATSRDVAGRTDTQYF. The CDR3 bases are TGTGCCACCAGCAGAGATGTGGCAGGCCGCACAGATACGCAGTATTTT.

The V gene is TRBV5-6, the J gene TRBJ1-2; no firm D call. Germline-derived CDR1 and CDR2 are SGHDT and YYEEEE. V lost 0 bases, J lost 10 bases, and 13 bases lay in between. The CDR3 contains 13 residues. DNA of the CDR3: TGTGCCAGCAGCTTGGATTTGGTCCGAGACTACACCTTC. Its protein product is CASSLDLVRDYTF.

V gene TRBV19 combines with J gene TRBJ1-1, with a tentative D call TRBD1 (5 bases). The V gene lost 5 bases and the J gene lost 1 base, with 11 bases spanning the gap. This CDR3 is built from 14 residues. Germline CDR1 LNHDA, CDR2 SQIVND (reference sequence). CDR3 nucleotides: TGTGCCAGTAGTCTGCAGGGAGGGAACACTGAAGCTTTCTTT. Amino acids: CASSLQGGNTEAFF.

V usage is TRBV28 and J usage is TRBJ2-1; 12 bases match TRBD2. The CDR3 runs 13 residues. V shed 5 bases, J shed 15 bases, and the junction held 8 bases outside the gene matches. Germline V gene data show CDR1 as MDHEN and CDR2 as SYDVKM. CDR3 in amino acids: CASSGLAGPPPFF. CDR3 coding DNA: TGTGCCAGCAGTGGACTAGCGGGGCCACCGCCGTTCTTC.

The CDR3 loop is CASSLWTGTTNEKLFF. Here the CDR3 DNA reads TGTGCCAGCAGCCTCTGGACGGGGACAACTAATGAAAAACTGTTTTTT. V usage is TRBV7-2 and J usage is TRBJ1-4; D unresolved. Trimming cost V 5 bases and J 0 bases, with 13 bases left between them. Germline assignment: CDR1 SGHTA and CDR2 FQGNSA. The CDR3 is made up of 16 amino acids. Looking up the rest from reference TRBV7-2 and TRBJ1-4 gives the full variable domain: GAGVSQSPSNKVTEKGKDVELRCDPISGHTALYWYRQSLGQGLEFLIYFQGNSAPDKSGLPSDRFSAERTGGSVSTLTIQRTQQEDSAVYLCASSLWTGTTNEKLFFGSGTQLSVL.

The CDR3 DNA follows: TGTGCCAGCAGCTTAGGTAGCGATACGCAGTATTTT. Protein sequence: CASSLGSDTQYF. The chain recombines TRBV11-2 with TRBJ2-3; D ambiguous. This CDR3 has 12 residues. Germline-derived CDR1 and CDR2 are SGHAT and FQNNGV. The V end was cut by 1 base, the J end by 6 bases, with 5 bases between.

The genes are TRBV2 and TRBJ2-1, with TRBD2 identical over 7 bases. CDR3 size: 14 residues. Trimming cost V 6 bases and J 7 bases; bases outside gene matches: 9. Germline values: CDR1 SNHLY, CDR2 FYNNEI. CDR3 sequence reads: CASRDLAVANEQFF. CDR3 bases: TGTGCCAGCAGAGACCTAGCGGTTGCGAATGAGCAGTTCTTC.

The rearrangement joins TRBV5-1 to TRBJ2-1; TRBD1 is a possible D gene (6 bases). The CDR3 is 15 amino acids. The germline V gene encodes CDR1 SGHRS and CDR2 YFSETQ. Trimming removed 2 bases from V and 8 bases from J, with 17 bases in between. The CDR3 region is CASSFTDRWGYEQFF. CDR3 bases: TGCGCCAGCAGCTTCACAGACAGGTGGGGTTATGAGCAGTTCTTC.